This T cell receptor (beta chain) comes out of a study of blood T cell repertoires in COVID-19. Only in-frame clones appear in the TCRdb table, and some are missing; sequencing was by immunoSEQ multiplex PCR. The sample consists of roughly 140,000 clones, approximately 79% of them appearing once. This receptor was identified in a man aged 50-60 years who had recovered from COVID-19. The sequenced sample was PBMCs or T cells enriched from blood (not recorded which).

In DNA, the CDR3 is TGTGCCAGCAGTCTCCGGGGACAAAATTCACCCCTCCACTTT. Protein sequence: CASSLRGQNSPLHF. This chain joins TRBV6-5 and TRBJ1-6, with a weak D call TRBD1 (6 bases). Germline assignment: CDR1 MNHEY and CDR2 SVGAGI. Trimming removed 5 bases at V and 7 bases at J, with 12 bases between. The CDR3 loop spans 14 amino acids.